The sequence of this TCR beta chain was determined in a study of T cells in Graves' hyperthyroidism and ophthalmopathy. An approximately 10 ml volume of fresh peripheral blood provided the PBMCs. The CDR3 spans 16 residues. The germline CDR1 and CDR2 sequences are MNHEY and SVGAGI. Unmatched junction bases numbered 7, after V lost 2 bases and J lost 5 bases. Many counts were recorded for this clonotype. The investigators amplified TCR beta CDR3 regions from RNA transcripts. HTBI primers were employed in a first-round RT-PCR of the TCR CDR3. Each CDR3 protein is one row after TCRdb ran MiXCR on the multiplex PCR reads. The sample records approximately 360,000 distinct CDR3 sequences, 25% being singletons.

Material: blood. The receptor comes from a man aged 45-65 years with Graves' hyperthyroidism. The rearrangement links TRBV6-5 to TRBJ2-1; 9 positions match TRBD2. The CDR3 nucleotides are TGTGCCAGCAGTTACCTCGGGGCGGGAGGGAACAATGAGCAGTTCTTC. It yields the protein CASSYLGAGGNNEQFF.